The clone carrying this T cell receptor (beta chain) was recorded a few times. Its antigen is currently unknown. V lost 6 bases, J lost 3 bases, and 10 bases stayed unmatched. CDR1 and CDR2 (germline): DFQATT, SNEGSKA (reference sequence). This CDR3 region has 14 residues. These data originate in a study of blood T cells in healthy people across ages. Study as a whole: Every two T cells gave about one barcoded beta molecule via template switching.

It was with a sample-barcoded 5' primer and a J-beta primer mix that a second PCR of about 7 to 12 cycles was run. From each sample, at least 2.5 million paired-end reads containing CDR3 were obtained. Each CDR3 protein is one row after TCRdb ran MiXCR on the 5' RACE reads. Of fewer than 900,000 distinct CDR3 sequences in the sample, 30% to 45% were seen once. Study-wide results and limits: Strong correlation was found linking TCR beta diversity to naive T cell percentage. Diversity was higher, and naive CD4+ cells more numerous, in long-lived donors than in aged donors.

The origin of this receptor is a man aged 18 to 30 in good health. The rearrangement links TRBV20-1 to TRBJ2-5; 7 bases align to TRBD2. What was sequenced was blood. CDR3 DNA: TGCAGTGCAAACGGGGGGTCCAAGGAAGAGACCCAGTACTTC. Translation gives CSANGGSKEETQYF.